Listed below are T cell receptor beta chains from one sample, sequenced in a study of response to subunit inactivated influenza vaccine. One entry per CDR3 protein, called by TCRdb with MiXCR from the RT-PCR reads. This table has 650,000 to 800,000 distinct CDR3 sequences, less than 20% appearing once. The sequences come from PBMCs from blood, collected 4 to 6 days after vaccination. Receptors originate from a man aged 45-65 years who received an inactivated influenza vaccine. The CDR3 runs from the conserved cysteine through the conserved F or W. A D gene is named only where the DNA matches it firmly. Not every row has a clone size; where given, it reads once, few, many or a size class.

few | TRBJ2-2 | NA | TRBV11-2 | CASSLFTVRANTGELFF | TGTGCCAGCAGCTTATTTACCGTCCGGGCGAACACCGGGGAGCTGTTTTTT
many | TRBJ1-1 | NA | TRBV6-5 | CASSYSIDREAFF | TGTGCCAGCAGTTACTCGATTGATCGAGAAGCTTTCTTT
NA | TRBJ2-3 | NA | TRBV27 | CASSQGVVSTDTQYF | TGTGCCAGCAGTCAAGGAGTGGTCAGCACAGATACGCAGTATTTT
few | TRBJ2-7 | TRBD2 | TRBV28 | CASRTSGVPYEQYF | TGTGCCAGCCGGACTAGCGGGGTACCCTACGAGCAGTACTTC
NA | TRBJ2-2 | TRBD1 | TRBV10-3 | CAISESSPDQGDTGELFF | TGTGCCATCAGTGAGTCATCCCCGGACCAGGGGGACACCGGGGAGCTGTTTTTT
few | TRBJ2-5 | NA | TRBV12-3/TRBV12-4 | CASSFGFQETQYF | TGTGCCAGCAGTTTCGGCTTCCAGGAGACCCAGTACTTC
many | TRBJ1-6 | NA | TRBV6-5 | CASSYSRPRANSPLHF | TGTGCCAGCAGTTACTCGAGGCCCCGGGCTAATTCACCCCTCCACTTT
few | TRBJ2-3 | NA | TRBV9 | CASSPPDPGDTQYF | TGTGCCAGCAGCCCCCCGGACCCGGGGGATACGCAGTATTTT
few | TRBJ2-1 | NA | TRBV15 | CATSRGVGASSYNEQFF | TGTGCCACCAGCAGGGGGGTGGGGGCGTCTTCCTACAATGAGCAGTTCTTC
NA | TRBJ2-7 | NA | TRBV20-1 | CSAYKTSYEQYF | TGCAGTGCTTATAAAACAAGCTACGAGCAGTACTTC
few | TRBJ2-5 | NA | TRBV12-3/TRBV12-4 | CASSTPGPPETQYF | TGTGCCAGCAGCACCCCGGGGCCCCCAGAGACCCAGTACTTC
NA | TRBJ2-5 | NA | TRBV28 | CASSYPRNWETQYF | TGTGCCAGCAGCTACCCACGAAACTGGGAGACCCAGTACTTC
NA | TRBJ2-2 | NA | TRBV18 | CASSPVAPGGELFF | TGTGCCAGCTCACCCGTCGCTCCGGGAGGGGAGCTGTTTTTT
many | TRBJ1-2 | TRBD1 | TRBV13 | CASRRTGGASGYTF | TGTGCCAGCAGGCGGACAGGGGGCGCGTCTGGCTACACCTTC
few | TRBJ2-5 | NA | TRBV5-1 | CASSWGVGKNQETQYF | TGCGCCAGCAGCTGGGGAGTGGGGAAAAACCAAGAGACCCAGTACTTC
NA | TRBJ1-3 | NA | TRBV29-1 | CSVETAGNTIYF | TGCAGCGTTGAAACTGCTGGAAACACCATATATTTT
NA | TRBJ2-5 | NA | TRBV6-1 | CASSGGKAQETQYF | TGTGCCAGCAGTGGCGGGAAAGCCCAAGAGACCCAGTACTTC
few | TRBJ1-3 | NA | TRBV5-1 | CASSLDPGSSGNTIYF | TGCGCCAGCAGCTTGGATCCGGGCAGCTCTGGAAACACCATATATTTT
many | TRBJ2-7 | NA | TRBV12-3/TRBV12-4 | CASSLKLAALYEQYF | TGTGCCAGCAGTTTAAAGCTAGCAGCCCTTTACGAGCAGTACTTC
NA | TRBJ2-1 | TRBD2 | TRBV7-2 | CASSLGGLGTSNEQFF | TGTGCCAGCAGCTTAGGAGGACTAGGAACGTCAAATGAGCAGTTCTTC
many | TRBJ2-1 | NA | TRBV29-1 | CSVEGSESPNEQFF | TGCAGCGTTGAAGGTTCGGAAAGCCCTAATGAGCAGTTCTTC
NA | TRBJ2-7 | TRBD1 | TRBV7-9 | CASSLPRGTYEQYF | TGTGCCAGCAGCTTACCCAGGGGGACCTACGAGCAGTACTTC
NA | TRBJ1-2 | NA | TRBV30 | CACRGTAIYTF | TGTGCCTGTAGGGGGACGGCTATCTACACCTTC
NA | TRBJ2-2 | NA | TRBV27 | CATRDTGAGELFF | TGTGCCACCCGGGACACAGGAGCCGGGGAGCTGTTTTTT
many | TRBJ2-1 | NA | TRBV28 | CASSFGNNEQFF | TGTGCCAGCAGTTTTGGTAACAATGAGCAGTTCTTC
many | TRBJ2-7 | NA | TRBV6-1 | CASSPDLVSPYEQYF | TGTGCCAGCAGCCCCGATTTGGTCAGTCCCTACGAGCAGTACTTC
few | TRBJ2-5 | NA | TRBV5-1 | CASRAVGGAQETQYF | TGCGCCAGCAGGGCAGTTGGGGGGGCGCAAGAGACCCAGTACTTC
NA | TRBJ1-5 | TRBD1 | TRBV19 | CASSIVGQGHQPQHF | TGTGCCAGTAGTATAGTAGGACAGGGACATCAGCCCCAGCATTTT
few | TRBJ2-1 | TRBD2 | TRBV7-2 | CASSPQGGLASNEQFF | TGTGCCAGCAGCCCCCAAGGGGGACTAGCGTCCAATGAGCAGTTCTTC
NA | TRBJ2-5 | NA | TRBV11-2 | CASSSVTGWETQYF | TGTGCCAGCAGCTCCGTTACAGGGTGGGAGACCCAGTACTTC
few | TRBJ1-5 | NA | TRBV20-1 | CSARLGGYDQPQHF | TGCAGTGCTAGGTTGGGGGGGTATGATCAGCCCCAGCATTTT